This passage covers 28 T cell receptor beta chains from one sample sequenced in a study of blood T cell repertoires in COVID-19. Clones were read by immunoSEQ multiplex PCR, and TCRdb kept only the in-frame ones, dropping some. This sample has approximately 220,000 clones, with roughly four fifths found just once. The sample comprised PBMCs or T cells enriched from blood (not recorded which). Receptor source: a woman between 35 and 50 years old with acute COVID-19.

The chain joins TRBV2 to TRBJ1-2, with 8 bases fitting TRBD1. This CDR3 spans 15 amino acids. Germline V gene lookup returns CDR1 SNHLY and CDR2 FYNNEI. J was trimmed by 6 bases and V by 6 bases; bases with no gene match: 12. In nucleotides, the CDR3 is TGTGCCAGCAGGGCCTGGGACAGGCCCGGGAATGGCTACACCTTC. It yields the protein CASRAWDRPGNGYTF. Based on the CDR3 plus reference TRBV2 and TRBJ1-2, the full variable domain is EPEVTQTPSHQVTQMGQEVILRCVPISNHLYFYWYRQILGQKVEFLVSFYNNEISEKSEIFDDQFSVERPDGSNFTLKIRSTKLEDSAMYFCASRAWDRPGNGYTFGSGTRLTVV.

The chain recombines TRBV27 with TRBJ2-1; D might be TRBD1 (5 bases). CDR1 MNHEY and CDR2 SMNVEV come from the germline V gene (reference sequence). Trimming removed 0 bases from V and 8 bases from J, with 11 bases in between. CDR3 size: 14 residues. CDR3 sequence reads: CASSLSLRGYEQFF. The CDR3 bases are TGTGCCAGCAGTTTATCTCTAAGGGGCTATGAGCAGTTCTTC.

The chain uses TRBV6-2 or TRBV6-3 and TRBJ2-7, with a possible D match to TRBD1 (6 bases). Germline V lookup: CDR1 MNHEY, CDR2 SVGEGT. With 4 bases removed from V and 0 bases from J, the gap between germline ends came to 13 bases. The CDR3 consists of 15 residues. Here the CDR3 reads CASSLGGFYSYEQYF. CDR3 sequence (DNA): TGTGCCAGCAGTTTAGGGGGATTTTACTCCTACGAGCAGTACTTC.

J is TRBJ2-5 and V is TRBV25-1, with TRBD1 matching over 12 bases. The germline V gene encodes CDR1 MGHDK and CDR2 SYGVNS. CDR3 length: 16 amino acids. After removal of 5 bases from V and 2 bases from J, the junction contained 6 bases not matched to a gene. The CDR3 loop is CASSSGDRGLQETQYF. DNA of the CDR3: TGTGCCAGCAGTTCCGGGGACAGGGGGCTACAAGAGACCCAGTACTTC. The whole variable domain, remainder taken from reference TRBV25-1 and TRBJ2-5, is EADIYQTPRYLVIGTGKKITLECSQTMGHDKMYWYQQDPGMELHLIHYSYGVNSTEKGDLSSESTVSRIRTEHFPLTLESARPSHTSQYLCASSSGDRGLQETQYFGPGTRLLVL.

The chain has TRBV20-1 and TRBJ2-1; 9 bases line up with TRBD2. Unmatched junction bases numbered 13, after V lost 3 bases and J lost 7 bases. CDR3 length: 16 residues. In germline, CDR1 is DFQATT, CDR2 SNEGSKA (reference sequence). The CDR3 loop reads CSASIFGRGGENEQFF. CDR3 DNA: TGCAGTGCTAGTATTTTTGGGCGGGGGGGCGAGAATGAGCAGTTCTTC.

The V call is TRBV2, the J call TRBJ2-7, with a possible D match to TRBD1 (6 bases). The germline gives CDR1 SNHLY, CDR2 FYNNEI. The CDR3 spans 16 residues. V gave up 3 bases and J gave up 0 bases, with 15 bases separating them. CDR3 bases: TGTGCCAGCAGTGACGGATTTGGACAGTTCTCCTACGAGCAGTACTTC. This gives the protein CASSDGFGQFSYEQYF.

The V and J genes are TRBV4-1 and TRBJ2-1, with a tentative D call TRBD2 (6 bases). The V end lost 4 bases, the J end lost 6 bases, and 16 bases lay between the germline ends. The CDR3 contains 15 residues. The germline gives CDR1 MGHRA, CDR2 YSYEKL. In DNA form, the CDR3 reads TGCGCCAGCAGCCTAACGGGCACTAGCCCCAATGAGCAGTTCTTC. Protein sequence: CASSLTGTSPNEQFF.

The chain couples TRBV5-4 to TRBJ1-1, with D unclear. Trimming left V 1 base short and J 1 base short, with 11 bases between. The CDR3 covers 15 residues. CDR1 is SGHNT, CDR2 YYREEE, per germline (reference sequence). In nucleotides, the CDR3 is TGTGCCAGCAGCTTGTGGAACCGCGGGAACACTGAAGCTTTCTTT. Translation gives CASSLWNRGNTEAFF.

The chain is built from TRBV4-1 and TRBJ2-7; 9 bases are shared with TRBD2. Germline-derived CDR1 and CDR2 are MGHRA and YSYEKL. J lost 5 bases, V lost 1 base, and 21 bases had no gene match. The CDR3 spans 20 residues. As DNA, the CDR3 is TGCGCCAGCAGCCAAGCCGCACGTTCCGGGACTAGCCCGGGTCCCAACGAGCAGTACTTC. This translates into CASSQAARSGTSPGPNEQYF.

J is TRBJ1-3 and V is TRBV3-1 (or the pseudogene TRBV3-2); D gene uncertain. Germline values: CDR1 LGHDT, CDR2 YNNKEL (reference sequence). The length of the CDR3 is 14 residues. Trimming removed 1 base at V and 0 bases at J, with 4 bases between. The CDR3 protein is CASSQGHSGNTIYF. The CDR3 coding sequence is TGTGCCAGCAGCCAAGGACACTCTGGAAACACCATATATTTT.

The V gene is TRBV6-5, the J gene TRBJ1-2, with D possibly being TRBD1 (6 bases). The CDR3 runs to 14 residues. Germline lookup yields CDR1 MNHEY and CDR2 SVGAGI. The V gene lost 6 bases and the J gene lost 3 bases, with 14 bases spanning the gap. The CDR3 here is CASSPRGGDYGYTF. Written as DNA, the CDR3 is TGTGCCAGCAGCCCCCGAGGGGGTGACTATGGCTACACCTTC.

V usage is TRBV7-3 and J usage is TRBJ2-1; TRBD1 matches 10 bases. This CDR3 is built from 19 residues. Germline V gene data show CDR1 as SGHTA and CDR2 as FQGTGA. With 7 bases clipped from V and 0 bases from J, the junction kept 15 bases outside the gene matches. CDR3 region: CASILTGQGWRGSYNEQFF. CDR3 coding DNA: TGTGCCAGCATCCTTACGGGACAGGGGTGGAGGGGCTCCTACAATGAGCAGTTCTTC.

The chain couples TRBV19 to TRBJ2-7, with D perhaps matching TRBD2 (5 bases). The CDR3 has 14 amino acids. Germline V gene data show CDR1 as LNHDA and CDR2 as SQIVND (reference sequence). V was clipped by 3 bases and J by 7 bases, with 16 bases between them. The CDR3 DNA follows: TGTGCCAGTAGTATCGGGCTAGCTCATGGTGAGCAGTACTTC. It yields the protein CASSIGLAHGEQYF. Based on the CDR3 plus reference TRBV19 and TRBJ2-7, the full variable domain is DGGITQSPKYLFRKEGQNVTLSCEQNLNHDAMYWYRQDPGQGLRLIYYSQIVNDFQKGDIAEGYSVSREKKESFPLTVTSAQKNPTAFYLCASSIGLAHGEQYFGPGTRLTVT.

The V gene is TRBV5-8, the J gene TRBJ2-5; TRBD2 aligns across 12 bases. V shed 3 bases, J shed 0 bases, and the junction held 3 bases outside the gene matches. CDR1 is SGHTS and CDR2 is YDEGEE in the germline V gene. The CDR3 runs to 16 residues. This chain's CDR3 is CASSSGTSGYQETQYF. The CDR3 nucleotides are TGTGCCAGCAGCTCCGGGACTAGCGGGTACCAAGAGACCCAGTACTTC.

This clone occurred once. The chain has TRBV28 and TRBJ1-3, with 7 nucleotides matching TRBD1. The CDR3 consists of 17 residues. Germline V lookup: CDR1 MDHEN, CDR2 SYDVKM. V lost 1 base and J lost 0; bases outside the gene matches: 6. The CDR3 bases are TGTGCCAGCAGTTTATTAAGGGCAGGGGGCTCTGGAAACACCATATATTTT. It yields the protein CASSLLRAGGSGNTIYF.

V and J are TRBV7-2 and TRBJ1-2; tentative D call: TRBD1 (6 bases). The CDR3 is 14 amino acids. From germline, CDR1 is SGHTA and CDR2 FQGNSA. V lost 5 bases and J lost 5, with 15 bases in between. The CDR3 nucleotides read TGTGCCAGCAGCCCCCGGGGGGGCGGTTATGGCTACACCTTC. It codes for CASSPRGGGYGYTF.

V usage is TRBV24-1 and J usage is TRBJ1-1; weak D call: TRBD1 (5 bases). This CDR3 region has 12 residues. Per the germline V gene, CDR1 is KGHDR and CDR2 is SFDVKD. Trimming removed 3 bases at V and 10 bases at J, with 11 bases between. This CDR3 reads CATSDRGVLAFF. DNA of the CDR3: TGTGCCACCAGTGATCGGGGGGTCTTAGCTTTCTTT.

The chain carries TRBV4-3 and TRBJ1-2; no clear D gene. The CDR3 is 15 residues long. Germline V gene data show CDR1 as LGHNA and CDR2 as YSLEER. Trimming cost V 1 base and J 5 bases, with 14 bases left between them. In DNA, the CDR3 is TGCGCCAGCAGCCAAGGGAGCACGGGAGGGTATGGCTACACCTTC. This encodes CASSQGSTGGYGYTF.

The V gene is TRBV7-9, the J gene TRBJ1-2, with D possibly matching TRBD1 (6 bases). The V and J ends lost 6 bases and 4 bases respectively, with 12 bases between them. CDR3 length equals 13 residues. Germline values: CDR1 SEHNR, CDR2 FQNEAQ (reference sequence). The CDR3 nucleotides are TGTGCCAGCAGTTCAGGGGTTACCTATGGCTACACCTTC. This translates into CASSSGVTYGYTF.

V gene TRBV7-8 combines with J gene TRBJ2-7, with D uncertain. The CDR3 covers 14 residues. Germline-derived CDR1 and CDR2 are SGHVS and FQNEAQ. V lost 1 base and J 7 bases, leaving 14 bases between the germline ends. CDR3 amino acids: CASSLEWQAWEQYF. Written as DNA, the CDR3 is TGTGCCAGCAGCTTAGAGTGGCAGGCGTGGGAGCAGTACTTC.

In this sample, this clone turned up once. The chain recombines TRBV18 with TRBJ1-1; D is possibly TRBD1 (5 bases). Per the germline V gene, CDR1 is KGHSH and CDR2 is LQKENI. V lost 3 bases and J 1 base, leaving 9 bases between the germline ends. The CDR3 covers 14 residues. The CDR3 sequence is CASSPQTGNTEAFF. The CDR3 nucleotides read TGTGCCAGCTCACCTCAAACAGGGAACACTGAAGCTTTCTTT.

This sequence joins TRBV5-5 and TRBJ1-4; D unclear. Germline loops: CDR1 SGHKS, CDR2 YYEKEE (reference sequence). Trimming removed 2 bases from V and 7 bases from J, with 18 bases in between. The CDR3 consists of 16 residues. For the CDR3, the DNA is TGTGCCAGCAGCTTAGAGTACAGTGTCAATGGTGAAAAACTGTTTTTT. This translates into CASSLEYSVNGEKLFF. Using reference TRBV5-5 and TRBJ1-4 for the parts outside the CDR3, the full variable domain is DAGVTQSPTHLIKTRGQQVTLRCSPISGHKSVSWYQQVLGQGPQFIFQYYEKEERGRGNFPDRFSARQFPNYSSELNVNALLLGDSALYLCASSLEYSVNGEKLFFGSGTQLSVL.

This clone was counted between two and nine times. This chain joins TRBV3-1 (or the pseudogene TRBV3-2) and TRBJ2-3; the D gene is possibly TRBD2 (6 bases). Per germline, CDR1 LGHDT and CDR2 YNNKEL (reference sequence). Deletions cut 4 bases from V and 0 bases from J, with 11 bases between. The CDR3 runs 15 residues. The CDR3 loop reads CASSPGGASTDTQYF. The CDR3 DNA is TGTGCCAGCAGCCCGGGCGGGGCTAGCACAGATACGCAGTATTTT.

This clone was seen only a few times. The genes are TRBV6-1 and TRBJ2-3, with 12 bases that match TRBD2. V was clipped by 1 base and J by 4 bases; unmatched bases: 9. CDR1 is MNHNS and CDR2 is SASEGT in the germline V gene. This CDR3 has 18 residues. The CDR3 region is CASSEGWRPSGRADTQYF. In nucleotides, the CDR3 is TGTGCCAGCAGTGAAGGATGGAGGCCTAGCGGGAGGGCAGATACGCAGTATTTT.

The genes are TRBV28 and TRBJ1-3, with 9 nucleotides matching TRBD1. CDR1 is MDHEN and CDR2 is SYDVKM in the germline V gene. The trim removed 5 bases at V and 5 bases at J, leaving 10 bases unmatched. The CDR3 sequence is 16 residues long. The CDR3 region is CASSRSTGGSRNTIYF. The CDR3 DNA reads as TGTGCCAGCAGTCGATCGACAGGGGGGTCTCGAAACACCATATATTTT. Based on the CDR3 plus reference TRBV28 and TRBJ1-3, the full variable domain is DVKVTQSSRYLVKRTGEKVFLECVQDMDHENMFWYRQDPGLGLRLIYFSYDVKMKEKGDIPEGYSVSREKKERFSLILESASTNQTSMYLCASSRSTGGSRNTIYFGEGSWLTVV.

This chain joins TRBV5-1 and TRBJ2-3, with 9 positions matching TRBD2. V lost 3 bases, J lost 3 bases, and 8 bases stayed unmatched. Germline V gene data show CDR1 as SGHRS and CDR2 as YFSETQ. The CDR3 length is 16 residues. CDR3 in amino acids: CASSSLAGEETDTQYF. The DNA of the CDR3 is TGCGCCAGCAGCTCCTTAGCGGGAGAAGAGACAGATACGCAGTATTTT.

The chain carries TRBV7-9 and TRBJ1-5; D unclear. The V gene lost 1 base and the J gene lost 6 bases, with 10 bases spanning the gap. Germline assignment: CDR1 SEHNR and CDR2 FQNEAQ (reference sequence). The CDR3 length is 14 residues. The CDR3 bases are TGTGCCAGCAGCTTAGAAAGCCCCACTCAGCCCCAGCATTTT. The encoded protein is CASSLESPTQPQHF.

This chain connects TRBV7-8 to TRBJ1-5, with TRBD1 as a possible D gene (5 bases). The V end was cut by 3 bases, the J end by 6 bases, with 15 bases between. The germline gives CDR1 SGHVS, CDR2 FQNEAQ. This CDR3 has 15 amino acids. The CDR3 coding sequence is TGTGCCAGCAGCTTTGCCCCTTCGGGGGGTCAGCCCCAGCATTTT. It yields the protein CASSFAPSGGQPQHF.